This T cell receptor (beta chain) was found in a study of T cell responses to AZD1222 COVID-19 vaccine (dated by TCRdb to the early 2020s). Concerning the study at large: AZD1222 recipients given second doses at about 4 weeks or at about 12 weeks were pooled, since spike-specific TCR depth and breadth were not found to differ between the two schedules. A total of just over 230 trial participants underwent TCR sequencing, of whom more than 200 had received two doses of AZD1222 and around 25 had received two doses of the MenACWY control vaccine. Trial participants were enrolled into age subgroups of 18-55, 56-69 and 70-plus years, which contained 148, 28 and 57 TCR-sequenced participants, respectively.

The full study reports these points: Reportedly, almost half of the unique spike-specific TCRs recognized epitopes lying outside the regions that are mutated in the B.1.351 and B.1.1.7 variants. After two AZD1222 doses, both the breadth and the depth of spike-specific TCRs were significantly higher than at day 0 and than in MenACWY recipients. Participants were mostly white British, with more females than males. The authors suggested clonal diversity may have been underestimated. The whole spike protein was spanned by vaccine-associated CD4 TCRs, and dominant responses were seen in regions 160-218 and 743-854. Because no day 14 peak-response samples were available, repertoires were characterized only after the peak T cell response. Conclusions about previously exposed vaccinees are limited, since just six or seven AZD1222 recipients were seropositive for SARS-CoV-2 at baseline. The 56-69-year group was small, and its depth increase did not reach significance, likely because of low power.

The CDR3 regions of human TCRbeta chains were subjected to immunosequencing. In the authors' own workflow: TCRs in the repertoires were matched against a reference library of SARS-CoV-2-specific TCRs that had been generated with the MIRA antigen-specificity platform. Breadth was defined as the fraction of unique TCRs that were SARS-CoV-2-associated, and depth was defined as the fraction of total T cells that were SARS-CoV-2-associated. Using the MIRA data, each spike-specific TCR was mapped to the spike region that the TCR reacts to and placed in a CD4 or CD8 class. Log10-transformed breadth and depth values were compared by one-way ANOVA with Sidak's multiple comparisons tests. The immuneACCESS repertoire file appears here via TCRdb, limited to in-frame rearrangements. These files lack a portion of the clones; in checked studies, under half of the deficit traces to unresolved V genes, and the cause of the others is not known. For V, J and clone size, that table is used; D and trimming come from the DNA. Across this sample there are roughly 140,000 clones, with about 92% seen only once. The ten largest clonotypes hold approximately 5.4% of the sample.

Inclusive of the bounding cysteine and phenylalanine, the CDR3 is 16 residues long. Solely the CDR3 DNA is kept, with 48 bases framed from the first base. The germline V gene encodes CDR1 LNHDA and CDR2 SQIVND (reference sequence). Concerning this clone: It has no known antigen specificity. Mismatch with germline at one junction end may stem from a read error.

Read against the paper, the sample's time point label means: baseline before first vaccination. Samples from vaccinated people were obtained from the UK trials COV001 and COV002, which included a single-blind randomized controlled phase 2/3 trial of AZD1222 (ChAdOx1 nCoV-19) in healthy adults. Trial participant PBMC samples were collected at day 0 and day 28 after the second dose for TCRbeta chain sequencing. The clonotype was recovered from an adult in good health. The chain is made from TRBV19 and TRBJ2-6; 5 matching bases give a weak D call of TRBD1. This specimen consisted of peripheral blood, obtained on day 0 of AZD1222 vaccination. CDR3 sequence: CASSMGQASGANVLTF. The DNA sequence is as follows: TGTGCCAGTAGTATGGGGCAGGCCTCTGGAGCCAACGTCCTGACTTTC. Reference TRBV19 and TRBJ2-6 genes cover what lies past the CDR3, so the full variable domain is DGGITQSPKYLFRKEGQNVTLSCEQNLNHDAMYWYRQDPGQGLRLIYYSQIVNDFQKGDIAEGYSVSREKKESFPLTVTSAQKNPTAFYLCASSMGQASGANVLTFGAGSRLTVL.